What follows describes a single TCR beta chain. In the study's own analysis: Estimation of nucleated cell counts relied on the amplification of reference gene primers. Assay: immunoSEQ multiplex PCR; the TCRdb copy retains only in-frame clones and omits some. From that table come the V and J calls and clone size; the DNA was used to work out D and trimming. Of 220,000 or so clones in the sample, about 90% were seen once. Enrollees, about 18 to 90 years old, lived in approximately 24 US areas. This record comes from a study of blood T cell repertoires in COVID-19. Study as a whole: Acute-phase and convalescent COVID-19 samples originated in the United States, Italy and Spain. Nucleic acid was either cDNA or gDNA, and it came from T cells, B-cell-depleted T cells, or PBMCs.

Trimming removed 4 bases from V and 12 bases from J; junction bases left unmatched: 8. This CDR3 region has 13 residues. CDR1 and CDR2 (germline): SGHVS, FQNEAQ. This chain uses TRBV7-8 with TRBJ1-4, with 7 bases matching TRBD1. The specimen sequenced was PBMCs or T cells enriched from blood (not recorded which). This receptor was identified in a man under 40 who had been exposed to COVID-19. CDR3 bases: TGTGCCAGCAGCTCCAATTACGACAGGGAACTGTTTTTT. It is translated as CASSSNYDRELFF.